The source of this T cell receptor (beta chain) is a study of cytomegalovirus exposure and HLA in healthy donors. Whole-study results and caveats: Later analysis identified a missense DCLRE1C variant that was linked to TCR beta V- and J-gene trimming. Most TCR sequences showed up rarely, but some public TCRs showed up in many donors.

Germline V gene data show CDR1 as LGHNA and CDR2 as YSLEER. The CDR3 consists of 16 residues. V was clipped by 0 bases and J by 0 bases, with 8 bases between them. This clone was counted a few times. Its cognate antigen is unknown. Amplification used 60 Vbeta primers and 13 Jbeta primers. Generated by immunoSEQ multiplex PCR, the TCRdb table keeps only in-frame clones and is missing some. The sample holds roughly 150,000 clones, 82% seen once. The genes are TRBV4-3 and TRBJ1-4; D perhaps matches TRBD1 (5 bases). This clonotype originated in a young man in good health and CMV-seropositive. Sequencing was carried out using PBMCs. The CDR3 DNA reads as TGCGCCAGCAGCCAAGATCCCAGGGCAACTAATGAAAAACTGTTTTTT. As protein: CASSQDPRATNEKLFF.